This section outlines one TCR beta chain sequence together with its context. Its antigen is currently unknown. This specimen comes from a study of blood T cells in healthy people across ages. At the level of the study: About one barcoded beta molecule per two T cells was captured by template switching.

Study conclusions and caveats: A greater number of naive CD4+ cells and higher diversity distinguished long-lived donors from aged donors. With age, beta diversity per million T cells declined roughly linearly, significantly by roughly 40.

A J-beta primer mix and a sample-barcoded 5' primer were used in a second PCR of about 6 to 12 cycles. Sequencing recovered at least 2.5 million CDR3-containing paired-end reads from each sample. TCRdb redid the calling of the 5' RACE reads with MiXCR, one entry per CDR3 protein. Seen here are around 1,700,000 distinct CDR3 sequences, roughly 27% observed once, and the top ten hold 7.7%. The sequencing sample was made of blood. This sequence was found in a woman aged 25 to 39 in good health.

This CDR3 reads CASSLEGGRLYNEQFF. The CDR3 bases are TGTGCCAGCTCACTGGAGGGCGGTCGACTCTACAATGAGCAGTTCTTC. The chain couples TRBV18 to TRBJ2-1; perhaps TRBD2 as D (6 bases). This CDR3 contains 16 residues. Germline CDR1 and CDR2: KGHSH and LQKENI. Deletions cut 4 bases from V and 3 bases from J, with 16 bases between.